This TCR beta chain was found in a study of T-cell reconstitution after alpha-beta-depleted transplantation in children. Study-level points and caveats: Recipient T cells and thymic progenitors that survived were the source of the high TCRbeta diversity seen at day 60 in some patients. Several hundred expanded graft clones reportedly gave rise to the alpha-beta T cells present about two months after transplant.

V lost 0 bases and J lost 10; bases outside the gene matches: 6. Germline values: CDR1 SGHAT, CDR2 FQNNGV. The CDR3 is 15 residues long. It was with unique molecular identifiers that the TCRbeta library was prepared. TCRdb passed the PCR reads through MiXCR, listing each CDR3 protein once. The table lists over 100,000 distinct CDR3 sequences, approximately 8% of them singletons. This clonotype has ten or more counts. What it binds is not known. This chain connects TRBV11-2 to TRBJ2-1; 10 bases are shared with TRBD2. The source of this sequence is a boy younger than 10 with acute lymphoblastic leukemia, due to receive a stem cell transplant. This specimen consisted of PBMCs, obtained before TCRalphabeta/CD19-depleted stem cell transplant. CDR3 protein: CASSLDRGLAAEQFF. CDR3 in DNA: TGTGCCAGCAGCTTAGATCGCGGACTAGCGGCCGAGCAGTTCTTC.